These 15 T cell receptor beta chains were all obtained from the same sample, sequenced in a study of cytomegalovirus exposure and HLA in healthy donors. PCR primers comprised 60 Vbeta and 13 Jbeta primers. The data were produced by immunoSEQ multiplex PCR, yet TCRdb's version contains in-frame clones alone and is incomplete. The sample lists 150,000 to 200,000 clones; roughly a tenth were seen once. Sequencing was performed on PBMCs. The receptors originated from a woman aged 25 to 39 in good health and CMV-seropositive.

The chain uses TRBV10-3 and TRBJ2-3; D is possibly TRBD2 (5 bases). Germline lookup yields CDR1 ENHRY and CDR2 SYGVKD. V lost 4 bases and J lost 1, with 9 bases in between. This CDR3 region has 14 residues. This CDR3 is CAISVDSGTDTQYF. The CDR3 bases are TGTGCCATCAGTGTGGATAGCGGCACAGATACGCAGTATTTT.

A few counts support this clone. The J gene is TRBJ1-2, the V gene TRBV9; 9 bases line up with TRBD1. Germline V gene sequence: CDR1 SGDLS, CDR2 YYNGEE. This CDR3 is built from 15 residues. The V gene end was trimmed by 3 bases and the J gene end by 4 bases; junction bases not matched to a gene: 7. CDR3 sequence: CASSANPGQGYGYTF. Written as DNA, the CDR3 is TGTGCCAGCAGCGCCAACCCGGGACAGGGCTATGGCTACACCTTC.

V and J are TRBV4-1 and TRBJ2-7; a weak D match, TRBD1 (5 bases). The V gene lost 1 base and the J gene lost 5 bases, with 18 bases spanning the gap. There are 16 residues in the CDR3. Germline values: CDR1 MGHRA, CDR2 YSYEKL. The chain's CDR3 is CASSQGQDWGRDEQYF. The CDR3, as DNA: TGCGCCAGCAGCCAAGGACAAGATTGGGGCAGGGACGAGCAGTACTTC.

The gene calls are TRBV25-1 and TRBJ2-7, with 11 positions matching TRBD2. The CDR3 sequence is 15 residues long. The J segment lost 5 bases and the V segment lost 1 base, leaving 4 bases of the junction unmatched. Germline values: CDR1 MGHDK, CDR2 SYGVNS. The CDR3 DNA reads TGTGCCAGCAGTGAATTCGGGACTAGCGGAAACGAGCAGTACTTC. This encodes CASSEFGTSGNEQYF.

In this sample, this clone turned up a few times. The genes are TRBV5-1 and TRBJ2-1; D possibly corresponds to TRBD2 (6 bases). The ends were cut back, 0 bases at V and 8 bases at J, with 18 bases in the middle. CDR3 length: 16 residues. From germline, CDR1 is SGHRS and CDR2 YFSETQ. The CDR3: CASSLAAGPLEDEQFF. DNA for the CDR3: TGCGCCAGCAGCTTGGCTGCGGGGCCCTTGGAAGATGAGCAGTTCTTC.

This clone was observed a few times. The chain combines TRBV5-1 with TRBJ2-1; tentative D call: TRBD1 (6 bases). CDR1 and CDR2 from the germline V gene are SGHRS and YFSETQ. The length of the CDR3 is 15 residues. Trimming took 2 bases from V and 0 from J, leaving 9 bases between them. The CDR3 protein is CASSFGQSSYNEQFF. DNA of the CDR3: TGCGCCAGCAGCTTCGGACAGAGCTCCTACAATGAGCAGTTCTTC.

This clone was seen only a few times. The chain links TRBV7-9 to TRBJ2-2; TRBD2 might be the D (6 bases). Between the trimmed V and J ends, which lost 5 bases and 1 base, there was a span of 14 bases. Germline V gene lookup returns CDR1 SEHNR and CDR2 FQNEAQ (reference sequence). The CDR3 covers 16 residues. The DNA for the CDR3 is TGTGCCAGCAGCGTTTACCGGGACTTGAACACCGGGGAGCTGTTTTTT. Its protein product is CASSVYRDLNTGELFF.

The rearrangement joins TRBV7-3 to TRBJ2-1; 8 positions agree with TRBD2. The CDR3 spans 16 residues. Per the germline V gene, CDR1 is SGHTA and CDR2 is FQGTGA. The J segment lost 7 bases and the V segment lost 2 bases, leaving 10 bases of the junction unmatched. For the CDR3, the DNA is TGTGCCAGCAGCTTAGAAGCGGGGGCTGGGTTGAATGAGCAGTTCTTC. This gives the protein CASSLEAGAGLNEQFF.

In its sample, this clone was seen a few times. The genes are TRBV5-1 and TRBJ2-3; a possible D gene is TRBD1 (6 bases). Germline-derived CDR1 and CDR2 are SGHRS and YFSETQ. This CDR3 comprises 14 residues. V lost 4 bases to trimming and J lost 4 bases, with 13 bases between them. The chain's CDR3 is CASSQQGYADTQYF. The CDR3 DNA reads as TGCGCCAGCAGCCAACAGGGATACGCAGATACGCAGTATTTT. Variable domain in full (rest from reference TRBV5-1 and TRBJ2-3): KAGVTQTPRYLIKTRGQQVTLSCSPISGHRSVSWYQQTPGQGLQFLFEYFSETQRNKGNFPGRFSGRQFSNSRSEMNVSTLELGDSALYLCASSQQGYADTQYFGPGTRLTVL.

A few counts support this clone. The rearrangement joins TRBV5-1 to TRBJ1-5; 11 positions agree with TRBD1. This CDR3 spans 15 amino acids. From germline, CDR1 is SGHRS and CDR2 YFSETQ. The J segment lost 8 bases and the V segment lost 0 bases, leaving 4 bases of the junction unmatched. CDR3: CASSLDGTGGEPQHF. In DNA, the CDR3 is TGCGCCAGCAGCTTGGATGGGACAGGGGGTGAGCCCCAGCATTTT.

The chain uses TRBV27 and TRBJ1-5; 9 bases match TRBD1. The CDR3 is 14 residues long. With V trimmed by 2 bases and J by 7 bases, 3 bases remained unmatched. The germline V gene has CDR1 MNHEY and CDR2 SMNVEV (reference sequence). For the CDR3, the DNA is TGTGCCAGCAGTTTACTGGGGACAGGGCAGCCCCAGCATTTT. Amino acids: CASSLLGTGQPQHF.

This sequence joins TRBV5-1 and TRBJ1-2, with TRBD1 as a possible D gene (6 bases). This CDR3 spans 15 amino acids. Trimming took off 0 bases at V and 6 bases at J, with 15 bases between the two ends. Germline V CDR1 and CDR2: SGHRS, YFSETQ. CDR3 DNA sequence: TGCGCCAGCAGCTTGGTAGGACAGCGCGCTGATGGCTACACCTTC. It is translated as CASSLVGQRADGYTF.

The rearrangement uses TRBV2 and TRBJ2-1, with 13 nucleotides matching TRBD2. The CDR3 covers 15 residues. From germline, CDR1 is SNHLY and CDR2 FYNNEI. V was clipped by 4 bases and J by 8 bases; unmatched bases: 5. The CDR3 nucleotides are TGTGCCAGCAGTGGGACTAGCGGGAGCCAGGATGAGCAGTTCTTC. It translates to CASSGTSGSQDEQFF.

Only a few counts were recorded for this clone. The chain is built from TRBV11-3 and TRBJ2-5; a possible D gene is TRBD2 (7 bases). V shed 1 base and J shed 5 bases, with 17 bases lying between them. Germline assignment: CDR1 SGHNT and CDR2 YENEEA. This CDR3 is 16 amino acids long. CDR3 DNA: TGTGCCAGCAGCTTAGTTGGGGGAGGGGGATCGGAGACCCAGTACTTC. Its translation is CASSLVGGGGSETQYF.

The gene calls are TRBV5-1 and TRBJ2-7; tentative D call: TRBD2 (6 bases). The CDR3 length is 13 residues. The germline V and J ends were trimmed by 4 bases and 4 bases, with 12 bases remaining between them. In germline, CDR1 is SGHRS, CDR2 YFSETQ. CDR3 nucleotides: TGCGCCAGCAGCCCGCGGGATCAGTACGAGCAGTACTTC. Translating gives CASSPRDQYEQYF.